This T cell receptor beta chain was sequenced for a study of post-analysis software for immune sequencing data. Turning to the study itself: Relapsing-remitting, secondary progressive and progressive-relapsing forms made up the multiple sclerosis disease courses. Study outcomes and limitations: Multiple sclerosis patients showed significantly lower normalized Chao1 diversity than controls did. Under F measure analysis, samples from one preparation batch co-clustered strongly. Patients carried roughly 5 TRBV segments more frequently than controls did, and TRBV5-6, TRBV5-1 and TRBV20-1 were among them.

V lost 5 bases, J lost 7 bases, and 14 bases stayed unmatched. The CDR3 totals 15 residues. CDR1 and CDR2 (germline): DFQATT, SNEGSKA (reference sequence). Notes on this clonotype: Its specificity is unknown.

Unique molecular identifiers were built into the TCR beta cDNA libraries. The source material, 1 to 10 million T cells, gave rise to 500,000 or so cDNA molecules. From the PCR reads, TCRdb called clonotypes with MiXCR, one entry per CDR3 protein. The sample gives hundreds of thousands of distinct CDR3 sequences, 25% to 30% of which show up once; more than 0.55% is in the top ten. This sequence was found in a girl between 10 and 17 years old with multiple sclerosis. The V call is TRBV20-1, the J call TRBJ2-1, with 7 bases that match TRBD2. Sequenced: blood. CDR3 sequence: CSAGGAGEVGNEQFF. Here the CDR3 DNA reads TGCAGTGCTGGCGGGGCGGGAGAAGTTGGAAATGAGCAGTTCTTC.